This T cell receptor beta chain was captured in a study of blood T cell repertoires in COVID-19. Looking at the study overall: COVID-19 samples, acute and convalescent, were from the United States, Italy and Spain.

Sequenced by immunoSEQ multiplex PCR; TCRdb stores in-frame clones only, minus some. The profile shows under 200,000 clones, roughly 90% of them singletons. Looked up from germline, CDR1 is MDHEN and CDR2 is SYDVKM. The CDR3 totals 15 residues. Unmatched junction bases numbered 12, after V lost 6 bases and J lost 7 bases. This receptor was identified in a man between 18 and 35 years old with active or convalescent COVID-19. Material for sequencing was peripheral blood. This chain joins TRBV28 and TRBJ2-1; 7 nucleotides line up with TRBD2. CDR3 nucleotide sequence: TGTGCCAGCAGCTTAACCAGCGGGAATTTGAATGAGCAGTTCTTC. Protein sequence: CASSLTSGNLNEQFF.